Listed below are T cell receptor beta chains from one sample, sequenced in a study of breast tumors, draining lymph nodes, adjacent tissues. One entry per CDR3 protein, called by TCRdb with MiXCR from the multiplex PCR reads. The table has roughly 130,000 distinct CDR3 sequences, about 20% seen once. The source material was axillary lymph node tissue. The receptor source for this set is a female donor with breast cancer. Some clones in this sample may be carry-over from other donors' samples. CDR3s leave out the opening cysteine and the closing phenylalanine or tryptophan.

CDR3aa	v_gene	j_gene
ASSPWTGDAGANALT	TRBV18	TRBJ2-6
ASSISRQGKNIQY	TRBV19	TRBJ2-4
ASSDRDAPTDTQY	TRBV9	TRBJ2-3
ASSANARGNTIY	TRBV5-1	TRBJ1-3
AGSQEVYSYGYT	TRBV3-1	TRBJ1-2
ASSAFEGSQGWEKGDTQY	TRBV9	TRBJ2-3
SARIINPGYEKLF	TRBV20-1	TRBJ1-4
SARNEVRELQETQY	TRBV20-1	TRBJ2-5
ATSRDLAEETQY	TRBV15	TRBJ2-5
ASSLVGRGPWETQY	TRBV7-8	TRBJ2-5
ASRQRSYNEQF	TRBV5-1	TRBJ2-1
SVTQKGVSGLGSPLH	TRBV20-1	TRBJ1-6
ASRTRTAGVTGELF	TRBV6-5	TRBJ2-2
ASSLSGSNEKLF	TRBV5-8	TRBJ1-4
ASRRAGDQPQH	TRBV6-1	TRBJ1-5
ASRSGQIDNSPLH	TRBV4-2	TRBJ1-6
SAGTPGGVVQPQH	TRBV20-1	TRBJ1-5
ASSLGQGGAEAF	TRBV6-6	TRBJ1-1
SVADVSNQPQH	TRBV29-1	TRBJ1-5
ASSMRTSGSTDEQF	TRBV5-1	TRBJ2-1
ASSLTTNSYEQY	TRBV27	TRBJ2-7
ASGDGTRTSGETQY	TRBV5-1	TRBJ2-5